The 12 T cell receptor beta chains below were found in one sample sequenced in a study of cytomegalovirus exposure and HLA in healthy donors. In the PCR, 60 Vbeta and 13 Jbeta primers were used. Sequencing was performed with immunoSEQ multiplex PCR; in TCRdb, only in-frame clones are kept and a portion is missing. The sample includes under 150,000 clones, 60% to 85% of them seen just once. The material sequenced was PBMCs. Source of these receptors: a middle-aged woman in good health and CMV-seronegative.

In its sample, this clone was seen a few times. The chain links TRBV11-3 to TRBJ2-1; 7 nucleotides align to TRBD2. V lost 0 bases and J lost 2; bases outside the gene matches: 4. Germline CDR1 SGHNT, CDR2 YENEEA. The CDR3 has 16 residues. The CDR3 nucleotides are TGTGCCAGCAGCTTAGATGGACTAGTCGCCTACAATGAGCAGTTCTTC. It codes for CASSLDGLVAYNEQFF.

This chain connects TRBV9 to TRBJ2-3; 16 positions agree with TRBD2. V lost 4 bases and J lost 4; bases outside the gene matches: 6. The CDR3 has 17 amino acids. Germline lookup yields CDR1 SGDLS and CDR2 YYNGEE. CDR3 protein: CASSTGTSGRAADTQYF. CDR3 nucleotides: TGTGCCAGCAGCACGGGGACTAGCGGGAGGGCGGCAGATACGCAGTATTTT.

This sequence joins TRBV5-5 and TRBJ1-1, with 8 bases aligning to TRBD1. V shed 6 bases, J shed 7 bases, and the junction held 8 bases outside the gene matches. The CDR3 has 13 residues. Per germline, CDR1 SGHKS and CDR2 YYEKEE (reference sequence). CDR3 coding DNA: TGTGCCAGCAAACACGGACAGGGATTTGAAGCTTTCTTT. It codes for CASKHGQGFEAFF.

This chain's CDR3 is CASSFERGWDEQYF. Written as DNA, the CDR3 is TGTGCCAGCAGCTTCGAGCGGGGATGGGACGAGCAGTACTTC. V gene TRBV7-9 combines with J gene TRBJ2-7; the match to TRBD2 covers 7 bases. Germline V gives CDR1 SEHNR, CDR2 FQNEAQ (reference sequence). The CDR3 is made up of 14 amino acids. After removal of 3 bases from V and 5 bases from J, the junction contained 7 bases not matched to a gene.

The CDR3 DNA is TGTGCCAGCAGTGGGGCCTCCTACGAGCAGTACTTC. This codes for CASSGASYEQYF. The chain joins TRBV6-5 to TRBJ2-7; D is perhaps TRBD1 (5 bases). The V end was cut by 5 bases, the J end by 0 bases, with 5 bases between. The germline V gene encodes CDR1 MNHEY and CDR2 SVGAGI. This CDR3 is 12 amino acids long.

The chain couples TRBV11-3 to TRBJ2-7; TRBD1 matches 9 bases. CDR1 is SGHNT and CDR2 is YENEEA in the germline V gene. The trim removed 5 bases at V and 0 bases at J, leaving 2 bases unmatched. This CDR3 region has 14 residues. In DNA form, the CDR3 reads TGTGCCAGCAGCCGACAGGGGGACTCCTACGAGCAGTACTTC. This encodes CASSRQGDSYEQYF. The complete variable domain, with remaining parts taken from reference TRBV11-3 and TRBJ2-7, reads EAGVVQSPRYKIIEKKQPVAFWCNPISGHNTLYWYLQNLGQGPELLIRYENEEAVDDSQLPKDRFSAERLKGVDSTLKIQPAELGDSAVYLCASSRQGDSYEQYFGPGTRLTVT.

The chain employs TRBV29-1 and TRBJ1-1, with D perhaps matching TRBD1 (6 bases). Trimming cost V 7 bases and J 0 bases, with 9 bases left between them. CDR3 size: 12 residues. Germline lookup yields CDR1 SQVTM and CDR2 ANQGSEA. The CDR3 is CSGRGMNTEAFF. DNA of the CDR3: TGCAGCGGAAGGGGGATGAACACTGAAGCTTTCTTT.

In the case of this clone: At one end the junction does not follow the germline gene, possibly because of a read error. The chain joins TRBV7-9 to TRBJ1-1; 7 positions agree with TRBD1. The CDR3 sequence is 14 residues long. CDR1 and CDR2 from the germline V gene are SEHNR and FQNEAQ (reference sequence). The CDR3: CSSSSIQGVTEAFF. In DNA form, the CDR3 reads TGTTCCAGCAGTTCAATTCAGGGGGTCACTGAAGCTTTCTTT.

The CDR3 here is CASSSRTGVGLTTEAFF. DNA for the CDR3: TGTGCCAGCAGTTCCCGGACGGGAGTGGGTCTGACCACTGAAGCTTTCTTT. This chain connects TRBV27 to TRBJ1-1; D not certain. Germline values: CDR1 MNHEY, CDR2 SMNVEV (reference sequence). This CDR3 spans 17 amino acids. With 4 bases removed from V and 4 bases from J, the gap between germline ends came to 22 bases.

The chain recombines TRBV10-3 with TRBJ2-5, with 9 bases identical to TRBD2. V lost 7 bases to trimming and J lost 5 bases; unmatched junction nucleotides: 11. Germline CDR1 is ENHRY and CDR2 is SYGVKD. The CDR3 totals 15 residues. CDR3 protein: CAITSMAGGKETQYF. For the CDR3, the DNA is TGTGCCATCACGTCAATGGCGGGGGGGAAGGAGACCCAGTACTTC.

This clone occurred once. The V call is TRBV7-2, the J call TRBJ2-1; tentative D call: TRBD2 (7 bases). The CDR3 has 13 residues. CDR1 SGHTA and CDR2 FQGNSA come from the germline V gene. Trimming shortened V by 7 bases and J by 7 bases, and 14 bases separated the two germline ends. The CDR3 loop reads CASTGGPWNEQFF. CDR3 in DNA: TGTGCCAGCACCGGGGGGCCGTGGAATGAGCAGTTCTTC.

This sequence joins TRBV9 and TRBJ2-5, with D perhaps TRBD1 (6 bases). The CDR3 loop spans 13 amino acids. CDR1 SGDLS and CDR2 YYNGEE come from the germline V gene. Trimming removed 4 bases from V and 11 bases from J, with 18 bases in between. In DNA form, the CDR3 reads TGTGCCAGCAGCACCTGGGACGAGGGGGAGCAGTACTTC. Protein product: CASSTWDEGEQYF.